The rows below give T cell receptor beta chains drawn from one sample of a study of shared clonotypes between healthy human individuals. Method: immunoSEQ multiplex PCR; TCRdb's copy keeps in-frame clones and lacks some. The sample lists 650,000 to 750,000 clones, approximately 79% occurring once. Sequenced input: memory CD4+ T cells sorted from blood. The receptors stem from a woman in her twenties or thirties in good health. Both conserved end residues are part of each CDR3. Fields, in order: clone size, J gene, V gene, D gene, CDR3 protein, CDR3 DNA. D genes are given only for firm matches. Not all rows give a size; the values are once, few, many and, for expanded clones, a class.

NA TRBJ2-2 TRBV4-1 TRBD2 CASSQDIHSGRAVGELFF TGCGCCAGCAGCCAAGATATACATAGCGGGAGGGCCGTCGGGGAGCTGTTTTTT
NA TRBJ1-1 TRBV6-6 TRBD1 CASRDRGYTEAFF TGTGCCAGCAGGGACAGGGGTTACACTGAAGCTTTCTTT
NA TRBJ1-1 TRBV7-9 NA CASSPPRGYATEAFF TGTGCCAGCAGCCCCCCTCGGGGGTATGCAACTGAAGCTTTCTTT
NA TRBJ2-5 TRBV18 NA CASSTASGGMQETQYF TGTGCCAGCTCTACTGCCTCTGGCGGAATGCAAGAGACCCAGTACTTC
NA TRBJ2-3 TRBV5-1 TRBD2 CASSLFDRLAGPDTQYF TGCGCCAGCAGCTTGTTCGACAGGCTAGCGGGACCCGATACGCAGTATTTT
NA TRBJ2-2 TRBV12-5 NA CASGAGLGELFF TGTGCTAGTGGTGCGGGTCTCGGGGAGCTGTTTTTT
NA TRBJ2-1 TRBV5-1 NA CASSLRTGHEQFF TGCGCCAGCAGCTTGCGTACGGGCCATGAGCAGTTCTTC
NA TRBJ2-1 TRBV19 TRBD1 CASSTTRQGGPVYNEQFF TGTGCCAGTAGTACCACTAGACAGGGCGGACCCGTTTACAATGAGCAGTTCTTC
NA TRBJ2-7 TRBV27 TRBD2 CASSRGGPYEQYF TGTGCCAGCAGTCGGGGAGGGCCCTACGAGCAGTACTTC
NA TRBJ2-7 TRBV5-5 TRBD1 CASSLRQGASYEQYF TGTGCCAGCAGCCTCCGACAGGGAGCGTCCTACGAGCAGTACTTC
NA TRBJ2-5 TRBV29-1 NA CSVEPTVGTQYF TGCAGCGTTGAACCGACAGTCGGGACCCAGTACTTC
NA TRBJ2-1 TRBV29-1 NA CSVDSYNEQFF TGCAGCGTTGATTCCTACAATGAGCAGTTCTTC
many TRBJ1-4 TRBV6-6 NA CASSSSRGKLFF TGTGCCAGCAGTTCCTCGAGGGGGAAACTGTTTTTT
NA TRBJ2-5 TRBV28 TRBD1 CASSFRGQGQETQYF TGTGCCAGCAGTTTCCGGGGACAGGGCCAAGAGACCCAGTACTTC
NA TRBJ2-1 TRBV6-1 NA CASSGVWGTYNEQFF TGTGCCAGCAGTGGGGTTTGGGGAACCTACAATGAGCAGTTCTTC
NA TRBJ2-7 TRBV21-1 NA CASSLKGSPTSNHEQYF TGTGCCAGCTCCCTAAAAGGCAGCCCGACTAGCAACCACGAGCAGTACTTC
NA TRBJ1-2 TRBV4-1 TRBD1 CASSQLRDRAHGYTF TGCGCCAGCAGCCAACTCCGGGACAGGGCCCATGGCTACACCTTC
few TRBJ1-3 TRBV20-1 NA CSAKGGNTIYF TGCAGTGCGAAAGGTGGAAACACCATATATTTT
NA TRBJ1-2 TRBV27 NA CASRSGLVGGGYTF TGTGCCAGCAGATCGGGCCTGGTAGGTGGTGGCTACACCTTC
many TRBJ1-1 TRBV7-8 NA CASSRVSYSGTSFSEAFF TGTGCCAGCAGCCGAGTTTCCTACTCCGGGACATCCTTTTCTGAAGCTTTCTTT
many TRBJ2-7 TRBV7-2 TRBD2 CASSIVAGTSGYEQYF TGTGCCAGCAGCATTGTAGCCGGGACTAGCGGCTACGAGCAGTACTTC
few TRBJ1-4 TRBV7-2 TRBD1 CASSSGQGTRKLFF TGTGCCAGCAGCTCGGGACAGGGAACGAGGAAACTGTTTTTT
NA TRBJ2-1 TRBV10-3 TRBD2 CAISQLAGEGNEQFF TGTGCCATCAGTCAACTAGCGGGAGAGGGCAATGAGCAGTTCTTC
many TRBJ2-1 TRBV7-2 NA CASSLGSGLYNEQFF TGTGCCAGCAGCTTAGGTAGCGGACTTTACAATGAGCAGTTCTTC
NA TRBJ1-5 TRBV2 TRBD1 CASSENGQGTGNAPQHF TGTGCCAGCAGTGAAAACGGACAGGGAACGGGGAATGCGCCCCAGCATTTT
NA TRBJ2-7 TRBV5-1 NA CASRQRSGTGNSYEQYF TGCGCCAGCAGACAAAGATCCGGGACGGGGAACTCCTACGAGCAGTACTTC
NA TRBJ1-5 TRBV7-2 NA CASGAGYNQPQHF TGTGCCAGCGGCGCCGGTTACAATCAGCCCCAGCATTTT
NA TRBJ2-2 TRBV19 NA CASSEGARGAGELFF TGTGCCAGTTCAGAGGGGGCCCGGGGGGCCGGGGAGCTGTTTTTT
NA TRBJ2-5 TRBV9 NA CASSPRVWFQETQYF TGTGCCAGCAGCCCCAGGGTATGGTTCCAAGAGACCCAGTACTTC
NA TRBJ1-4 TRBV2 NA CASTGIFNEKLFF TGTGCCAGCACGGGGATATTTAATGAAAAACTGTTTTTT
NA TRBJ2-1 TRBV6-5 TRBD2 CASSPGTSGPAEFF TGTGCCAGCAGTCCCGGGACTAGCGGCCCTGCGGAGTTCTTC
NA TRBJ2-1 TRBV4-1 NA CASSRRDTFYNEQFF TGCGCCAGCAGTCGCCGGGACACCTTCTACAATGAGCAGTTCTTC
NA TRBJ1-4 TRBV4-1 NA CASSKNRGEKLFF TGCGCCAGCAGTAAAAACAGAGGCGAAAAACTGTTTTTT
few TRBJ1-2 TRBV7-6 TRBD1 CASSPPGQGATF TGTGCCAGCAGCCCACCTGGACAGGGGGCTACCTTC
NA TRBJ2-7 TRBV10-1 TRBD2 CASGGGSSYEQYF TGCGCCAGTGGGGGGGGGAGCTCCTACGAGCAGTACTTC
NA TRBJ1-6 TRBV4-1 NA CASSQDQGPNNSPLHF TGCGCCAGCAGCCAAGATCAAGGGCCGAATAATTCACCCCTCCACTTT
NA TRBJ2-5 TRBV19 TRBD1 CASSTPGQGAETQYF TGTGCCAGTAGTACACCGGGACAGGGGGCGGAGACCCAGTACTTC
few TRBJ2-7 TRBV14 NA CASSQNLAGEQYF TGTGCCAGCAGCCAAAACTTAGCTGGGGAGCAGTACTTC
NA TRBJ2-3 TRBV9 NA CASSVGEGLASTDTQYF TGTGCCAGCAGCGTGGGGGAAGGACTCGCTAGCACAGATACGCAGTATTTT
NA TRBJ1-2 TRBV2 TRBD1 CASSRQGSNYGYTF TGTGCCAGCAGCCGACAGGGATCGAACTATGGCTACACCTTC
NA TRBJ1-4 TRBV19 NA CASSEGRLYEKLFF TGTGCCAGTAGTGAGGGCCGACTATATGAAAAACTGTTTTTT
NA TRBJ2-5 TRBV28 TRBD2 CASRPAGGGGETQYF TGTGCCAGCAGACCAGCGGGAGGCGGCGGAGAGACCCAGTACTTC
NA TRBJ2-5 TRBV2 TRBD2 CASKTTSGGEETQYF TGTGCCAGCAAGACGACTAGCGGTGGAGAAGAGACCCAGTACTTC
NA TRBJ1-1 TRBV29-1 TRBD1 CSVPTGQGRMNTEAFF TGCAGCGTTCCTACTGGACAGGGAAGGATGAACACTGAAGCTTTCTTT
NA TRBJ2-3 TRBV18 NA CASSPGLSTDTQYF TGTGCCAGCTCACCGGGACTTAGCACAGATACGCAGTATTTT
NA TRBJ1-4 TRBV5-1 TRBD1 CASSLGQGGAIISHEKLFF TGCGCCAGCAGCTTGGGCCAAGGGGGCGCCATAATCTCTCATGAAAAACTGTTTTTT
medium-sized TRBJ2-3 TRBV10-1 NA CASSYSTDTQYF TGCGCCAGCAGTTATAGCACAGATACGCAGTATTTT
NA TRBJ2-1 TRBV11-2 NA CASSLGLSSYNEQFF TGTGCCAGCAGCTTAGGACTGAGCTCCTACAATGAGCAGTTCTTC
NA TRBJ2-7 TRBV25-1 NA CASSKLSYEQYF TGTGCCAGCAGTAAGCTTTCCTACGAGCAGTACTTC
NA TRBJ2-3 TRBV7-9 TRBD1 CASSPRTGRRTDTQYF TGTGCCAGCAGCCCCCGGACAGGGAGAAGGACAGATACGCAGTATTTT
NA TRBJ2-2 TRBV19 NA CASRNRDSISAGELFF TGTGCCAGTAGAAACCGGGACTCCATCTCAGCCGGGGAGCTGTTTTTT
NA TRBJ2-3 TRBV5-1 TRBD1 CASSFRDRGADTQSF TGCGCCAGCAGCTTCCGGGACAGGGGGGCAGATACGCAGTCTTTT
NA TRBJ1-5 TRBV10-3 NA CAISESGSNQPQHF TGTGCCATCAGTGAGTCGGGCAGCAATCAGCCCCAGCATTTT
NA TRBJ2-7 TRBV19 NA CASSIDHSGRREQYF TGTGCCAGTAGTATAGATCATTCTGGTCGGCGCGAGCAGTACTTC
few TRBJ2-7 TRBV7-8 NA CASSLVNSRVSAYEQYF TGTGCCAGCAGCTTAGTGAACTCCAGGGTTTCGGCCTACGAGCAGTACTTC
NA TRBJ1-5 TRBV12-1 NA CASSLGRPDQPQHF TGTGCCAGCAGCCTCGGACGTCCCGATCAGCCCCAGCATTTT
NA TRBJ1-2 TRBV7-9 NA CASSLGYGASNYGYTF TGTGCCAGCAGCTTAGGGTACGGGGCGAGTAACTATGGCTACACCTTC
few TRBJ2-7 TRBV7-9 NA CASSSQSGEQYF TGTGCCAGCAGCTCTCAATCGGGGGAGCAGTACTTC